This T cell receptor beta chain was observed in a study of Ad26.COV2.S vaccination and SARS-CoV-2 variants. Study observations and caveats: In TCR breadth and depth analyses, total T cell responses may have been underestimated. Spike-specific TCR breadth ran higher among vaccine recipients than placebo recipients. Reportedly, after vaccination the spike-specific CD8+ and CD4+ T cell responses displayed substantial breadth.

The CDR3 loop spans 15 amino acids. The V segment lost 2 bases and the J segment 2 bases; nucleotides outside the gene matches: 3. In germline, CDR1 is SEHNR, CDR2 FQNEAQ (reference sequence). Points on this clone: Antigen: not known.

Method: immunoSEQ multiplex PCR; TCRdb's copy keeps in-frame clones and lacks some. Among roughly 410,000 clones listed, roughly four fifths were seen once. The treatment: some 19 received Ad26.COV2.S at low or high dose, single or two shots; a few received placebo; per-sample allocation not given. Sampling took place 63 days after the first vaccine or placebo injection. An Ad26 vector expressing Wuhan-strain SARS-CoV-2 spike served as the vaccine. The source material was peripheral blood, sampled in a trial of Ad26.COV2.S vaccine versus placebo. The V call is TRBV7-9, the J call TRBJ2-1; 7 nucleotides match TRBD1. This clonotype was obtained from a person between 18 and 59 years old who received the Ad26.COV2.S COVID-19 vaccine or a placebo. The CDR3 DNA is TGTGCCAGCAGCTTACTAGGGGGCCCCTACAATGAGCAGTTCTTC. Translating it yields CASSLLGGPYNEQFF. Full variable domain (rest looked up from reference TRBV7-9 and TRBJ2-1): DTGVSQNPRHKITKRGQNVTFRCDPISEHNRLYWYRQTLGQGPEFLTYFQNEAQLEKSRLLSDRFSAERPKGSFSTLEIQRTEQGDSAMYLCASSLLGGPYNEQFFGPGTRLTVL.